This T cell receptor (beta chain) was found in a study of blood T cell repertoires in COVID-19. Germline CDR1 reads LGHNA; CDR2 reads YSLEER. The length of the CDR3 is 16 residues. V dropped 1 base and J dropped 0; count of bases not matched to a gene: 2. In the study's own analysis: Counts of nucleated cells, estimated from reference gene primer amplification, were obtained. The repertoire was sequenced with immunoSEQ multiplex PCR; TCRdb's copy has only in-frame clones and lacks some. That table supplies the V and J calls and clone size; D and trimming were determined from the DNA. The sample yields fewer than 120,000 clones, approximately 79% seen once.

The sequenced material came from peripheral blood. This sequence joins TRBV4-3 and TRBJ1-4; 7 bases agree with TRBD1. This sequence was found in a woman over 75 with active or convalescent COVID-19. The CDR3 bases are TGCGCCAGCAGCCAAGGAGGACAGGCAACTAATGAAAAACTGTTTTTT. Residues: CASSQGGQATNEKLFF.